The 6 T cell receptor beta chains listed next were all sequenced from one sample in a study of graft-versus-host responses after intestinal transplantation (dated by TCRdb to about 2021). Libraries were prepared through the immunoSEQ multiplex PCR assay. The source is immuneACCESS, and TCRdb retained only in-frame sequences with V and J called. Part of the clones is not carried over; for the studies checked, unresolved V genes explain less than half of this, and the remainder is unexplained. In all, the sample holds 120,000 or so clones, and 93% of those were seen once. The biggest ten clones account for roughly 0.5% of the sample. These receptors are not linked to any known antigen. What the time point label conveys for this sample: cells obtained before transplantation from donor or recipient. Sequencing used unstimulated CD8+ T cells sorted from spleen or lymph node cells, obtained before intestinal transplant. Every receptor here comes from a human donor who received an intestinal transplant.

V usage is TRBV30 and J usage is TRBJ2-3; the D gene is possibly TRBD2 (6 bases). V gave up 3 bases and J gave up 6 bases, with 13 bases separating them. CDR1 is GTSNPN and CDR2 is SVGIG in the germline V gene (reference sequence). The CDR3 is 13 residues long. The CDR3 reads CAWSSGAGDTQYF. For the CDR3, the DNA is TGTGCCTGGAGCTCGGGAGCAGGGGATACGCAGTATTTT. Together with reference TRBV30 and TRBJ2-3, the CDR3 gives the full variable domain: SQTIHQWPATLVQPVGSPLSLECTVEGTSNPNLYWYRQAAGRGLQLLFYSVGIGQISSEVPQNLSASRPQDRQFILSSKKLLLSDSGFYLCAWSSGAGDTQYFGPGTRLTVL.

The CDR3 here is CASSLVHPWQDEQFF. Here the CDR3 DNA reads TGTGCCAGCAGCTTAGTTCATCCCTGGCAAGATGAGCAGTTCTTC. This chain joins TRBV11-2 and TRBJ2-1; D gene unclear. CDR1 and CDR2 (germline): SGHAT, FQNNGV. Trimming cost V 1 base and J 8 bases, with 15 bases left between them. CDR3 length: 15 amino acids.

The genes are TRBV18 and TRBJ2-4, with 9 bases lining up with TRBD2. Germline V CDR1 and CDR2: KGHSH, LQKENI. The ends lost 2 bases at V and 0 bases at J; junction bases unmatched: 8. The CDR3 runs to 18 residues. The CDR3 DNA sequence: TGTGCCAGCTCACCAGTTAGCGGGAGCCCCGGAGCCAAAAACATTCAGTACTTC. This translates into CASSPVSGSPGAKNIQYF.

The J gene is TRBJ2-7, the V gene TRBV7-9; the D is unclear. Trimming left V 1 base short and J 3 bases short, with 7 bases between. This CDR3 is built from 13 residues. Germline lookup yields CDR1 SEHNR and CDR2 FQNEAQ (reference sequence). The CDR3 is CASSLVAVYEQYF. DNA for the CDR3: TGTGCCAGCAGCTTAGTTGCAGTCTACGAGCAGTACTTC.

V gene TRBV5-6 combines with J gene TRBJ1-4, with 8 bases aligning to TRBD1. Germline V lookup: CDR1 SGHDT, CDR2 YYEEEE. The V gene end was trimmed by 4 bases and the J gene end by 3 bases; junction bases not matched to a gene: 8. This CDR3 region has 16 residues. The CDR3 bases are TGTGCCAGCAGCCTCGAGGACAGGGTTTCTAATGAAAAACTGTTTTTT. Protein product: CASSLEDRVSNEKLFF.

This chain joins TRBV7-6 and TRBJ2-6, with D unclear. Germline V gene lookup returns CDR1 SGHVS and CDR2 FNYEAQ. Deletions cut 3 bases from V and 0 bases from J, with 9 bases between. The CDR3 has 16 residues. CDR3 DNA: TGTGCCAGCAGCTTTGCCGAACTCTCTGGGGCCAACGTCCTGACTTTC. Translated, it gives CASSFAELSGANVLTF.